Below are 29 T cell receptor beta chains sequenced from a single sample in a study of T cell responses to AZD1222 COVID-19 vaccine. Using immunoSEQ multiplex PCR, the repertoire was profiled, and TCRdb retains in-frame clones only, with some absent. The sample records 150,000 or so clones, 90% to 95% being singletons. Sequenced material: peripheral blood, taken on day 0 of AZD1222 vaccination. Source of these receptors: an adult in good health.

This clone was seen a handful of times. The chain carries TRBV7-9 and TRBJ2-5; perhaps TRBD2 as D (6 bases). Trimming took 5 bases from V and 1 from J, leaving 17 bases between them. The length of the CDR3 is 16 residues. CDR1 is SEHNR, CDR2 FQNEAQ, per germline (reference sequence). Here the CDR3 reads CASSAGVAAFQETQYF. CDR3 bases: TGTGCCAGCAGCGCGGGCGTAGCGGCGTTCCAAGAGACCCAGTACTTC. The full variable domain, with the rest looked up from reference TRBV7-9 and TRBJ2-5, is DTGVSQNPRHKITKRGQNVTFRCDPISEHNRLYWYRQTLGQGPEFLTYFQNEAQLEKSRLLSDRFSAERPKGSFSTLEIQRTEQGDSAMYLCASSAGVAAFQETQYFGPGTRLLVL.

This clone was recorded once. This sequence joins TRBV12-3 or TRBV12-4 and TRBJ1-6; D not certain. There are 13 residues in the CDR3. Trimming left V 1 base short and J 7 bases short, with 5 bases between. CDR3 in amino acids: CASSLDGNSPLHF. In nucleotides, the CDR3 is TGTGCCAGCAGTTTAGACGGCAATTCACCCCTCCACTTT.

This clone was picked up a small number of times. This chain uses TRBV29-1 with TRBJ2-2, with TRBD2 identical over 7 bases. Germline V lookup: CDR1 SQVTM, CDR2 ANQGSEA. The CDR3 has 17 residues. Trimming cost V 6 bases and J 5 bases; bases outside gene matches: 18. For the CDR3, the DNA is TGCAGCGTCGCCCGTCCGTCTTGGGGGGGACGGACCGGGGAGCTGTTTTTT. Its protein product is CSVARPSWGGRTGELFF.

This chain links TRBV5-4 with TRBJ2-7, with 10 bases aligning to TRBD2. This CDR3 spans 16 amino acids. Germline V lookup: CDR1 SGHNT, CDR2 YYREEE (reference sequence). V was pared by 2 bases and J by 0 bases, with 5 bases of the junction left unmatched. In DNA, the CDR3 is TGTGCCAGCAGCTTAAGCGGGGGGGCCTTCTCCTACGAGCAGTACTTC. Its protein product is CASSLSGGAFSYEQYF.

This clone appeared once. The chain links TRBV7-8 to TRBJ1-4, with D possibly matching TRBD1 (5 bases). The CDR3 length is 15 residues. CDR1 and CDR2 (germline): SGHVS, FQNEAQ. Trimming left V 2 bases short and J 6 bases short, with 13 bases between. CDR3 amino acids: CASSLSQGGDEKLFF. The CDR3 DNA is TGTGCCAGCAGCTTATCTCAGGGCGGAGATGAAAAACTGTTTTTT.

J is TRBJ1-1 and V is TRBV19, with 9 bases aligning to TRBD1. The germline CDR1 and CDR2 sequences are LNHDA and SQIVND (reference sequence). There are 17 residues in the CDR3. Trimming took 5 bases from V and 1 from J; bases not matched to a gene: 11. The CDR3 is CASSPPTGTGRNTEAFF. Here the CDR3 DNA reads TGTGCCAGTAGTCCACCTACCGGGACAGGGCGGAACACTGAAGCTTTCTTT.

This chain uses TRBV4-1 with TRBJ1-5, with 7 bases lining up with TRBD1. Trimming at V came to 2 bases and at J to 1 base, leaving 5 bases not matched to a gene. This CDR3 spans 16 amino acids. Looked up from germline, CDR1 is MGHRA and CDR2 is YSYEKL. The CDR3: CASSQLPGQSNQPQHF. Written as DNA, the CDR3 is TGCGCCAGCAGCCAATTACCGGGACAGAGCAATCAGCCCCAGCATTTT.

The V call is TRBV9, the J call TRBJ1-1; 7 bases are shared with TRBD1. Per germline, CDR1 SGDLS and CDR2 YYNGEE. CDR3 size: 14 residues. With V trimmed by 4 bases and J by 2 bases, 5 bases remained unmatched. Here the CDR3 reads CASSRGQYNTEAFF. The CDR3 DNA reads TGTGCCAGCAGCAGGGGACAGTATAACACTGAAGCTTTCTTT. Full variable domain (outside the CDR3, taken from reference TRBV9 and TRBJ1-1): DSGVTQTPKHLITATGQRVTLRCSPRSGDLSVYWYQQSLDQGLQFLIQYYNGEERAKGNILERFSAQQFPDLHSELNLSSLELGDSALYFCASSRGQYNTEAFFGQGTRLTVV.

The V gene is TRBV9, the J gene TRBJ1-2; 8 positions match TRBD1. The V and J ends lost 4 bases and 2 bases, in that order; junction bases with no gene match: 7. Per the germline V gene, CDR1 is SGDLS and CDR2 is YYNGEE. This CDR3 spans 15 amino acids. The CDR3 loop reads CASSPKTGENYGYTF. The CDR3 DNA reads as TGTGCCAGCAGCCCCAAGACAGGGGAAAACTATGGCTACACCTTC.

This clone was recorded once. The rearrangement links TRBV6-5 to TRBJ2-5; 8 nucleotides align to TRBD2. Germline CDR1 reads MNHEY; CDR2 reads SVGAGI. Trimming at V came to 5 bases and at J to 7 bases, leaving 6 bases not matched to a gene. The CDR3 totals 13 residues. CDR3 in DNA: TGTGCCAGCAGTACCAACAGCGGGGGGACCCAGTACTTC. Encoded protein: CASSTNSGGTQYF.

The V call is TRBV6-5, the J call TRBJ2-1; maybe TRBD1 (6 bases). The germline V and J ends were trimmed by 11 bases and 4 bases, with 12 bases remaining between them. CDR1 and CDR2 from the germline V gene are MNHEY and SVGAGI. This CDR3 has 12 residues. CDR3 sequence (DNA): TGTGCCTGCGGACAGAATTACAATGAGCAGTTCTTC. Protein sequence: CACGQNYNEQFF.

This CDR3 is CASSSPQGNYGYTF. Written as DNA, the CDR3 is TGTGCCAGCAGCTCCCCCCAGGGGAACTATGGCTACACCTTC. The J gene is TRBJ1-2, the V gene TRBV7-9, with D possibly being TRBD1 (6 bases). Germline V CDR1 and CDR2: SEHNR, FQNEAQ (reference sequence). The germline V and J ends were trimmed by 4 bases and 2 bases, with 11 bases remaining between them. The CDR3 is 14 amino acids. The whole variable domain, filled in from reference TRBV7-9 and TRBJ1-2, reads DTGVSQNPRHKITKRGQNVTFRCDPISEHNRLYWYRQTLGQGPEFLTYFQNEAQLEKSRLLSDRFSAERPKGSFSTLEIQRTEQGDSAMYLCASSSPQGNYGYTFGSGTRLTVV.

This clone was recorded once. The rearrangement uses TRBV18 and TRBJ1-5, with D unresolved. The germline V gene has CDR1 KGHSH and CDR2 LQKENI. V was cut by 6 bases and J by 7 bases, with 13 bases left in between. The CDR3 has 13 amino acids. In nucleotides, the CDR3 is TGTGCCAGCTCGGAGGAGGGTATACAGCCCCAGCATTTT. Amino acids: CASSEEGIQPQHF.

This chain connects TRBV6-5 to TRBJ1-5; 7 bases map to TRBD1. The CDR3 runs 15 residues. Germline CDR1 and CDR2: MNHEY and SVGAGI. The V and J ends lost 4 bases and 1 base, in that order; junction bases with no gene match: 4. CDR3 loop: CASSLQGSSNQPQHF. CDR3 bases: TGTGCCAGCAGTTTACAGGGGTCGAGCAATCAGCCCCAGCATTTT.

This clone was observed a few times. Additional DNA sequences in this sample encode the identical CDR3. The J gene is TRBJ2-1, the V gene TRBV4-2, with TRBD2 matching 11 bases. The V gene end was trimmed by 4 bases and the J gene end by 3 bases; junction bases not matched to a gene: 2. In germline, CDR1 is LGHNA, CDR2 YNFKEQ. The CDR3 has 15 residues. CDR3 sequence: CASSPSGGLYNEQFF. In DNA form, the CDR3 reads TGTGCCAGCAGCCCTAGCGGGGGGCTCTACAATGAGCAGTTCTTC.

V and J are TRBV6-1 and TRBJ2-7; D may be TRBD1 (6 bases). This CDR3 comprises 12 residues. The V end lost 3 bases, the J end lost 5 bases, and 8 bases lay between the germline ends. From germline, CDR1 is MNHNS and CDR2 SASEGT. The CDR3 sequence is CASSESGDEQYF. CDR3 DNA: TGTGCCAGCAGTGAGTCAGGGGACGAGCAGTACTTC.

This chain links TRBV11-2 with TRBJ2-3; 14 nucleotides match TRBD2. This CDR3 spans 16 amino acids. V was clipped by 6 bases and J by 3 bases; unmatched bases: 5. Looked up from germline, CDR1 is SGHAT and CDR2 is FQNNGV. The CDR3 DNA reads TGTGCCAGCAGAGGACTAGCGGGGGGCGGGACAGATACGCAGTATTTT. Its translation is CASRGLAGGGTDTQYF. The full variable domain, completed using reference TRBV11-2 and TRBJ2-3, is EAGVAQSPRYKIIEKRQSVAFWCNPISGHATLYWYQQILGQGPKLLIQFQNNGVVDDSQLPKDRFSAERLKGVDSTLKIQPAKLEDSAVYLCASRGLAGGGTDTQYFGPGTRLTVL.

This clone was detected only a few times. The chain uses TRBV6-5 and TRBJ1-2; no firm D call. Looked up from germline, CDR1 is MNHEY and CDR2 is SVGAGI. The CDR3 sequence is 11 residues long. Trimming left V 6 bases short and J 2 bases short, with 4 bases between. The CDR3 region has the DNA TGTGCCAGCAGACAGAACTATGGCTACACCTTC. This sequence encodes CASRQNYGYTF.

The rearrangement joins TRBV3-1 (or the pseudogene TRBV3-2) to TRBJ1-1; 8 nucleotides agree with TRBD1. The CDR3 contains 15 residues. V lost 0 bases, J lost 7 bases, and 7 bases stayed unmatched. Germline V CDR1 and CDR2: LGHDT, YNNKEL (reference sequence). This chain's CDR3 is CASSQDIGTGIEAFF. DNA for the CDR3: TGTGCCAGCAGCCAAGACATCGGGACAGGTATTGAAGCTTTCTTT.

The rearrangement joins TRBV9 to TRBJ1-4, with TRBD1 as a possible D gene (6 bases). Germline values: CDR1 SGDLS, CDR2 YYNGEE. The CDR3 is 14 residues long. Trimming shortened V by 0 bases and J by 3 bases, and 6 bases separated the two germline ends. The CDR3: CASSVAGANEKLFF. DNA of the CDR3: TGTGCCAGCAGCGTAGCAGGGGCTAATGAAAAACTGTTTTTT.

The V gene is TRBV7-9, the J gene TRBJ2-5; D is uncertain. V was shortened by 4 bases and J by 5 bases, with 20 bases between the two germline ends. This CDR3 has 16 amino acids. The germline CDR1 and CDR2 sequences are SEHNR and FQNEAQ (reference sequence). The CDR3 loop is CASSSKTPAHRETQYF. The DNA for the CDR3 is TGTGCCAGCAGCTCCAAGACTCCCGCCCATCGGGAGACCCAGTACTTC.

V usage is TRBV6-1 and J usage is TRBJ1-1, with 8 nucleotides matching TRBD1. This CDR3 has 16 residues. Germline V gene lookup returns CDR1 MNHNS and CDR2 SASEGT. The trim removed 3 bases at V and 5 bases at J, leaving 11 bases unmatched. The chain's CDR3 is CASSELTGVGGTEAFF. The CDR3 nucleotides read TGTGCCAGCAGTGAGCTGACAGGGGTCGGTGGAACTGAAGCTTTCTTT.

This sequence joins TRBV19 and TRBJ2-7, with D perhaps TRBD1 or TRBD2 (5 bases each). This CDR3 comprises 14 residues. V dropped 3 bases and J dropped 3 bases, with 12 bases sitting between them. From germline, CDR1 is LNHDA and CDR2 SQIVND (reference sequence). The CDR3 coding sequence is TGTGCCAGTAGTATCGCGACAGAGGGCTACGAGCAGTACTTC. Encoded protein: CASSIATEGYEQYF. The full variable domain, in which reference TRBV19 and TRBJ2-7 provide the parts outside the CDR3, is DGGITQSPKYLFRKEGQNVTLSCEQNLNHDAMYWYRQDPGQGLRLIYYSQIVNDFQKGDIAEGYSVSREKKESFPLTVTSAQKNPTAFYLCASSIATEGYEQYFGPGTRLTVT.

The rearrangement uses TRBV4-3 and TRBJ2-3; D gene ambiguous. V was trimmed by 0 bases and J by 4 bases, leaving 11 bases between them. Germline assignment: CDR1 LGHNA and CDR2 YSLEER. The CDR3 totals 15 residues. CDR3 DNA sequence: TGCGCCAGCAGCCAAGATCTGGATAGTTCAGATACGCAGTATTTT. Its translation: CASSQDLDSSDTQYF.

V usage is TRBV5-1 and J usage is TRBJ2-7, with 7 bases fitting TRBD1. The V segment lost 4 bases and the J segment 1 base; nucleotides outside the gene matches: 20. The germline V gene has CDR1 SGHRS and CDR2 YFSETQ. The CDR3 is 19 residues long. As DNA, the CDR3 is TGCGCCAGCAGCCCGAGGCCCCCTGACTTGACAGGGATATCCTACGAGCAGTACTTC. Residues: CASSPRPPDLTGISYEQYF.

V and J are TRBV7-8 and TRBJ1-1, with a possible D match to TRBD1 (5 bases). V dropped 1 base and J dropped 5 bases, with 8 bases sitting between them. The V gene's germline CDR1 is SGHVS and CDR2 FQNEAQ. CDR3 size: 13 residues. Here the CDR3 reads CASSLDRWTEAFF. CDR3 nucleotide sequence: TGTGCCAGCAGCTTAGACAGGTGGACTGAAGCTTTCTTT. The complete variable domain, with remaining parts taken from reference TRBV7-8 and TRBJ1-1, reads GAGVSQSPRYKVAKRGQDVALRCDPISGHVSLFWYQQALGQGPEFLTYFQNEAQLDKSGLPSDRFFAERPEGSVSTLKIQRTQQEDSAVYLCASSLDRWTEAFFGQGTRLTVV.

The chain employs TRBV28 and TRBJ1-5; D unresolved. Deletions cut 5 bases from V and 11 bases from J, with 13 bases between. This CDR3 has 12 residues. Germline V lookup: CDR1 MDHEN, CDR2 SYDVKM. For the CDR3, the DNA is TGTGCCAGCAGTGGCGTGTTATGGGCCCAGCATTTT. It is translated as CASSGVLWAQHF.

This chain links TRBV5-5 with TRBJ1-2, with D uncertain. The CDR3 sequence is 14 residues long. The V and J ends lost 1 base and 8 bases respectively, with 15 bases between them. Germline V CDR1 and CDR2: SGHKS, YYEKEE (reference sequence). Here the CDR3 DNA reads TGTGCCAGCAGCTTGAAAGGCCCCCCCGGGGGCTACACCTTC. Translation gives CASSLKGPPGGYTF.

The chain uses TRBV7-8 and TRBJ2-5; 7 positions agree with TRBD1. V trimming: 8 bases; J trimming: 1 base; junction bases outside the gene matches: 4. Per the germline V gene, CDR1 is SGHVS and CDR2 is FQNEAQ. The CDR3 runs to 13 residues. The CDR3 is CASCRDSQETQYF. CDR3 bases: TGTGCCAGCTGCCGGGACAGCCAAGAGACCCAGTACTTC.